The present T cell receptor (beta chain) was sequenced within a study of cytomegalovirus exposure and HLA in healthy donors. Looking at the study overall: Among roughly 180 million T cells, an earlier analysis found about 100 million unique TCR beta sequences. About 79 million unique TCRs from HLA-typed donors were held in an early data release.

The PCR was carried out with 60 Vbeta primers and 13 Jbeta primers. Here immunoSEQ multiplex PCR was the method, and the copy in TCRdb shows in-frame clones only, minus some. This repertoire includes about 160,000 clones. General study findings and limits: In vitro confirmation showed three CMV-associated chains to be CMV antigen specific. TCR beta chains associated with HLA were, in a later analysis, more clonally expanded than equally common others.

Trimming removed 1 base at V and 9 bases at J, with 14 bases between. In germline, CDR1 is SGHRS, CDR2 YFSETQ. CDR3 length equals 14 residues. With respect to this clone: What it binds is not known.

Sequences were obtained from PBMCs. The TCR was taken from an older woman in good health and CMV-seronegative. The J gene is TRBJ2-4, the V gene TRBV5-1; D not resolved. CDR3 protein: CASSLKQWPLIQYF. Here the CDR3 DNA reads TGCGCCAGCAGCTTGAAACAGTGGCCCCTCATTCAGTACTTC.